These 25 T cell receptor beta chains share one sample of origin, sequenced in a study of blood T cell repertoires in COVID-19. TCRdb keeps only in-frame clones here, not all; method: immunoSEQ multiplex PCR. The sample has over 350,000 clones; 86% are singletons. The source material was peripheral blood. The receptor source for this set is a woman aged 25 to 39 with active or convalescent COVID-19.

This sequence joins TRBV12-3 or TRBV12-4 and TRBJ1-1; the match to TRBD1 covers 7 bases. The CDR3 is made up of 13 amino acids. The V segment lost 5 bases and the J segment 7 bases; nucleotides outside the gene matches: 7. The CDR3, as DNA: TGTGCCAGCAGTAGTAGACAGGGTAGTGAAGCTTTCTTT. It translates to CASSSRQGSEAFF.

The chain links TRBV5-1 to TRBJ2-7; D gene ambiguous. In germline, CDR1 is SGHRS, CDR2 YFSETQ. This CDR3 is 14 amino acids long. Deletions cut 4 bases from V and 3 bases from J, with 14 bases between. The CDR3 loop is CASSLSADNYEQYF. The CDR3 bases are TGCGCCAGCAGCCTTAGTGCCGATAACTACGAGCAGTACTTC.

V gene TRBV12-5 combines with J gene TRBJ2-2; a weak D match, TRBD1 (5 bases). The V end was cut by 1 base, the J end by 3 bases, with 9 bases between. The CDR3 runs to 15 residues. Germline V CDR1 and CDR2: LGHNT, FRNRAP. The CDR3 protein is CASGLGQGDTGELFF. For the CDR3, the DNA is TGTGCTAGTGGTTTGGGTCAAGGGGACACCGGGGAGCTGTTTTTT.

CDR3 nucleotide sequence: TGTGCCAGCAGCCTCCGCGGAGGGAGGACGTATGGCTACACCTTC. This codes for CASSLRGGRTYGYTF. This chain joins TRBV5-6 and TRBJ1-2; D not resolved. Deletions cut 4 bases from V and 5 bases from J, with 18 bases between. Germline CDR1 is SGHDT and CDR2 is YYEEEE. The CDR3 contains 15 residues. The full variable domain, rest sourced from reference TRBV5-6 and TRBJ1-2, is DAGVTQSPTHLIKTRGQQVTLRCSPKSGHDTVSWYQQALGQGPQFIFQYYEEEERQRGNFPDRFSGHQFPNYSSELNVNALLLGDSALYLCASSLRGGRTYGYTFGSGTRLTVV.

The chain is built from TRBV7-9 and TRBJ2-3; D ambiguous. From germline, CDR1 is SEHNR and CDR2 FQNEAQ (reference sequence). V lost 8 bases and J 4 bases, leaving 13 bases between the germline ends. The CDR3 spans 13 residues. CDR3 region: CASSKEMADTQYF. CDR3 DNA: TGTGCCAGCTCCAAGGAGATGGCAGATACGCAGTATTTT. The complete variable domain, with remaining parts taken from reference TRBV7-9 and TRBJ2-3, reads DTGVSQNPRHKITKRGQNVTFRCDPISEHNRLYWYRQTLGQGPEFLTYFQNEAQLEKSRLLSDRFSAERPKGSFSTLEIQRTEQGDSAMYLCASSKEMADTQYFGPGTRLTVL.

The chain couples TRBV20-1 to TRBJ2-7; 8 bases align to TRBD1. There are 13 residues in the CDR3. V lost 3 bases and J lost 5; bases outside the gene matches: 6. Looked up from germline, CDR1 is DFQATT and CDR2 is SNEGSKA (reference sequence). CDR3: CSASPQGVNEQYF. The CDR3 bases are TGCAGTGCTAGTCCACAGGGGGTCAACGAGCAGTACTTC.

This clone was observed a handful of times. The genes are TRBV5-4 and TRBJ2-7, with TRBD1 identical over 9 bases. The junction had 8 bases not matched to a gene; V was cut back by 7 bases and J by 6 bases. Germline-derived CDR1 and CDR2 are SGHNT and YYREEE (reference sequence). The CDR3 runs 13 residues. CDR3 amino acids: CASHRTGDGEQYF. The CDR3 DNA reads as TGTGCCAGCCACAGGACAGGGGATGGCGAGCAGTACTTC.

The CDR3 DNA sequence: TGCAGCGTTGTCGGAGTAGGGACTAGTAATTACAATGAGCAGTTCTTC. It specifies CSVVGVGTSNYNEQFF. This chain links TRBV29-1 with TRBJ2-1, with 8 nucleotides matching TRBD2. The V and J ends lost 4 bases and 4 bases, in that order; junction bases with no gene match: 12. The CDR3 extends over 16 amino acids. The germline V gene has CDR1 SQVTM and CDR2 ANQGSEA.

The rearrangement links TRBV4-1 to TRBJ2-7; the match to TRBD2 covers 11 bases. The germline V gene encodes CDR1 MGHRA and CDR2 YSYEKL. This CDR3 is 15 amino acids long. The V segment lost 3 bases and the J segment 2 bases; nucleotides outside the gene matches: 3. CDR3 DNA: TGCGCCAGCAGCCAGTTAGCGGGGGGGACCTACGAGCAGTACTTC. Translating gives CASSQLAGGTYEQYF.

J is TRBJ1-5 and V is TRBV7-7; D is ambiguous. CDR3 length equals 15 residues. Germline assignment: CDR1 SSHAT and CDR2 FNYEAQ (reference sequence). Trimming removed 4 bases from V and 4 bases from J, with 14 bases in between. This CDR3 reads CASSYTVLQNQPQHF. The CDR3 DNA follows: TGTGCCAGCAGCTATACCGTCCTGCAGAATCAGCCCCAGCATTTT.

The CDR3 DNA reads TGTGCCAGCAGTTACTCAAGGGCAGGGGCCCAAAGAGGCTACACCTTC. It yields the protein CASSYSRAGAQRGYTF. V usage is TRBV6-5 and J usage is TRBJ1-2; the D gene is possibly TRBD1 (6 bases). Germline CDR1 is MNHEY and CDR2 is SVGAGI. The length of the CDR3 is 16 residues. Trimming took off 0 bases at V and 8 bases at J, with 19 bases between the two ends.

The chain carries TRBV6-2 or TRBV6-3 and TRBJ2-7; TRBD1 matches at 9 bases. The CDR3 length is 16 residues. V shed 2 bases and J 5 bases; nucleotides not matched to a gene: 10. Germline V CDR1 and CDR2: MNHEY, SVGEGT. The CDR3 region is CASSYPATGGVDEQYF. The DNA for the CDR3 is TGTGCCAGCAGTTACCCCGCAACAGGGGGCGTGGACGAGCAGTACTTC.

V gene TRBV19 combines with J gene TRBJ1-1; 7 bases are shared with TRBD1. The CDR3 is 16 amino acids. Germline V gene lookup returns CDR1 LNHDA and CDR2 SQIVND (reference sequence). The V and J ends lost 5 bases and 0 bases, in that order; junction bases with no gene match: 9. CDR3 coding DNA: TGTGCCAGTAGTCCCTGGGCGACAGGGCTGAACACTGAAGCTTTCTTT. This codes for CASSPWATGLNTEAFF.

The rearrangement uses TRBV11-2 and TRBJ2-1, with 8 nucleotides matching TRBD2. V trimming: 1 base; J trimming: 10 bases; junction bases outside the gene matches: 9. The CDR3 length is 15 residues. Germline loops: CDR1 SGHAT, CDR2 FQNNGV. The CDR3: CASSLAGVAGKEQFF. CDR3 sequence (DNA): TGTGCCAGCAGCTTAGCAGGGGTAGCGGGAAAGGAGCAGTTCTTC.

This sequence joins TRBV11-2 and TRBJ2-3; D gene uncertain. The V end was cut by 5 bases, the J end by 6 bases, with 21 bases between. Germline V gene lookup returns CDR1 SGHAT and CDR2 FQNNGV. This CDR3 is 16 amino acids long. The CDR3 here is CASSPRLVLYADTQYF. CDR3 bases: TGTGCCAGCAGCCCCCGCCTAGTACTCTACGCGGATACGCAGTATTTT.

The genes are TRBV29-1 and TRBJ1-2; 7 bases agree with TRBD1. There are 14 residues in the CDR3. Germline loops: CDR1 SQVTM, CDR2 ANQGSEA. V shed 3 bases and J 7 bases; nucleotides not matched to a gene: 11. The CDR3, as DNA: TGCAGCGTTGACCATGACAGGGTGACTGGTGGCTACACCTTC. It is translated as CSVDHDRVTGGYTF.

This chain uses TRBV7-9 with TRBJ1-1, with 7 bases identical to TRBD1. This CDR3 is 15 amino acids long. V lost 4 bases and J lost 4; bases outside the gene matches: 9. Germline values: CDR1 SEHNR, CDR2 FQNEAQ (reference sequence). CDR3 bases: TGTGCCAGCAGCTCCCCAACAGGGGTAGTCACTGAAGCTTTCTTT. Protein sequence: CASSSPTGVVTEAFF.

In its sample, this clone was seen a few times. The chain has TRBV5-6 and TRBJ1-3; D uncertain. V dropped 0 bases and J dropped 4 bases, with 14 bases sitting between them. This CDR3 has 16 amino acids. The germline V gene encodes CDR1 SGHDT and CDR2 YYEEEE. This CDR3 is CASSLDVEGYGNTIYF. The CDR3 DNA follows: TGTGCCAGCAGCTTGGATGTTGAGGGATACGGAAACACCATATATTTT.

The rearrangement links TRBV9 to TRBJ2-7; 9 bases agree with TRBD2. This CDR3 is 17 amino acids long. Per germline, CDR1 SGDLS and CDR2 YYNGEE. Trimming removed 0 bases from V and 2 bases from J; junction bases left unmatched: 9. The CDR3 nucleotides read TGTGCCAGCAGCGTAGGGGAGGTAGCGGGAGATCCCTACGAGCAGTACTTC. Translating gives CASSVGEVAGDPYEQYF. Combining the CDR3 with reference TRBV9 and TRBJ2-7 gives the whole variable domain DSGVTQTPKHLITATGQRVTLRCSPRSGDLSVYWYQQSLDQGLQFLIQYYNGEERAKGNILERFSAQQFPDLHSELNLSSLELGDSALYFCASSVGEVAGDPYEQYFGPGTRLTVT.

This sequence joins TRBV25-1 and TRBJ2-2, with TRBD2 matching over 11 bases. CDR3 length: 18 amino acids. The germline V gene has CDR1 MGHDK and CDR2 SYGVNS. Trimming cost V 4 bases and J 2 bases; bases outside gene matches: 9. The CDR3 here is CASSVIGTSGDNTGELFF. The CDR3 DNA sequence: TGTGCCAGCAGTGTGATAGGGACTAGCGGAGACAACACCGGGGAGCTGTTTTTT.

The V call is TRBV18, the J call TRBJ2-3; 7 positions match TRBD1. Germline V gene sequence: CDR1 KGHSH, CDR2 LQKENI. The CDR3 covers 14 residues. The ends lost 7 bases at V and 2 bases at J; junction bases unmatched: 6. The CDR3 region is CASCPGQFTDTQYF. The CDR3, as DNA: TGTGCCAGCTGCCCGGGACAGTTCACAGATACGCAGTATTTT.

The J gene is TRBJ1-4, the V gene TRBV6-5; 7 bases are a match to TRBD1. V shed 5 bases, J shed 11 bases, and the junction held 8 bases outside the gene matches. The CDR3 totals 13 residues. Germline CDR1 and CDR2: MNHEY and SVGAGI. The CDR3 loop is CASSTGDRLKLFF. In DNA, the CDR3 is TGTGCCAGCAGTACAGGGGACCGCCTGAAACTGTTTTTT.

V gene TRBV25-1 combines with J gene TRBJ1-2; 7 positions match TRBD1. The CDR3 totals 16 residues. The V and J ends lost 2 bases and 5 bases, in that order; junction bases with no gene match: 11. The germline V gene encodes CDR1 MGHDK and CDR2 SYGVNS. The DNA of the CDR3 is TGTGCCAGCAGTGAAAGTGGTGCCAGGGGGAAGTATGGCTACACCTTC. It specifies CASSESGARGKYGYTF.

This clone was recorded only once. V gene TRBV11-3 combines with J gene TRBJ2-1; 7 bases align to TRBD1. The CDR3 is 13 amino acids. With 3 bases clipped from V and 5 bases from J, the junction kept 1 base outside the gene matches. Germline V lookup: CDR1 SGHNT, CDR2 YENEEA. The CDR3 DNA reads TGTGCCAGCAGCTTCACAGGGGACAATGAGCAGTTCTTC. Translation: CASSFTGDNEQFF.

J is TRBJ1-2 and V is TRBV6-5; D is undetermined. The ends were cut back, 0 bases at V and 4 bases at J, with 9 bases in the middle. This CDR3 comprises 14 residues. CDR1 is MNHEY and CDR2 is SVGAGI in the germline V gene. CDR3 bases: TGTGCCAGCAGTTACTCGATGGAGCCCTATGGCTACACCTTC. This sequence encodes CASSYSMEPYGYTF.